Listed here is a single T cell receptor beta chain. When the RNA was reverse transcribed, random hexamers were used with an input of 0.5 to 1 ug. One entry per CDR3 protein, called by TCRdb with MiXCR from the immunoSEQ multiplex PCR reads. Of more than 150,000 distinct CDR3 sequences in the sample, 90% to 96% were seen once. This record belongs to a study of CD8 T cells in Susac syndrome. For the study at large: Among the sequenced Susac syndrome patients, roughly six had active disease while roughly eight were in remission. Intravenous immunoglobulin alone or corticosteroids were being given to patients with Susac syndrome at blood draw, unless they were therapy-naive.

Peripheral blood CD8+ and CD4+ T cells were profiled by TCR beta sequencing. Negative isolation yielded CD8+ and CD4+ T cells; FACS enriched TEMRA cells. The CDR3 totals 12 residues. CDR1 and CDR2 from the germline V gene are SQVTM and ANQGSEA. V was pared by 8 bases and J by 4 bases, with 12 bases between. This sequence was found in a human donor with Susac syndrome. The chain recombines TRBV29-1 with TRBJ2-1, with D perhaps given as TRBD1 or TRBD2 (5 bases each). Sequenced: CD4+ T cells from PBMCs. The CDR3 here is CSSQGPYNEQFF. The CDR3 region has the DNA TGCAGCTCTCAGGGACCTTACAATGAGCAGTTCTTC.